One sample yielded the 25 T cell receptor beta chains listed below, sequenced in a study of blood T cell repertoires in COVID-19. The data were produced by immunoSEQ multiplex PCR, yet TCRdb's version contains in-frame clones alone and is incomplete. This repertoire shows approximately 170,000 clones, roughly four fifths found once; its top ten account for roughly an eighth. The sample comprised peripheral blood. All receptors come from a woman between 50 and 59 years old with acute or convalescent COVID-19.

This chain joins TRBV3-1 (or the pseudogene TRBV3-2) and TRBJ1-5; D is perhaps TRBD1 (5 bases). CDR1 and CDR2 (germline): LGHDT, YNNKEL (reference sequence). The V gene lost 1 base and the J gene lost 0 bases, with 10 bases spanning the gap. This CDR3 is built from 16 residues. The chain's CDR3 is CASSQGGGVSNQPQHF. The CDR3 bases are TGTGCCAGCAGCCAAGGTGGGGGGGTTAGCAATCAGCCCCAGCATTTT.

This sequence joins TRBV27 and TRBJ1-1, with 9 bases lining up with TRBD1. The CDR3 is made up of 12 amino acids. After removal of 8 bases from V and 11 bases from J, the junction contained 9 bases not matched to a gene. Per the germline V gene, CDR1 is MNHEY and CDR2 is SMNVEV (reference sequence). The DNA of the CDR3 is TGTGCCAGCGGCAACAGGGGGCGGGAGGCTTTCTTT. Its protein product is CASGNRGREAFF.

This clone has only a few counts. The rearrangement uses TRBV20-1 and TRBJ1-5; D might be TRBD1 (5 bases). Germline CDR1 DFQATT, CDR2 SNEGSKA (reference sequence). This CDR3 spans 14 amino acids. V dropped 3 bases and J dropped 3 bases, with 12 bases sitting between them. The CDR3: CSASKGQFNQPQHF. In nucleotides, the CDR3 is TGCAGTGCTAGTAAGGGGCAGTTCAATCAGCCCCAGCATTTT.

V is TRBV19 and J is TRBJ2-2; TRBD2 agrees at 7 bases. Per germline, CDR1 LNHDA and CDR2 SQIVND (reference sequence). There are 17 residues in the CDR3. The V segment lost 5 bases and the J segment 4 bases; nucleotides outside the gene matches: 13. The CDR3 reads CASSFRGRNAGTGELFF. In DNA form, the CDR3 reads TGTGCCAGTAGTTTCCGCGGGAGAAACGCGGGCACCGGGGAGCTGTTTTTT.

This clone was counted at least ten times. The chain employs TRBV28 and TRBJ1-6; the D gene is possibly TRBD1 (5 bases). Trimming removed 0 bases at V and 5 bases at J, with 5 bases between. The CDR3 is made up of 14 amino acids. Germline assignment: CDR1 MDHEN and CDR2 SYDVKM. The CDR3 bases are TGTGCCAGCAGTTTATGGACAGATAATTCACCCCTCCACTTT. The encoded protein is CASSLWTDNSPLHF.

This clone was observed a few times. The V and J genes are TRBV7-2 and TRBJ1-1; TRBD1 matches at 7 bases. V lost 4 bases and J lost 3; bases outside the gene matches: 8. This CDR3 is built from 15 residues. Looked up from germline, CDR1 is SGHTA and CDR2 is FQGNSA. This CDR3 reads CASSSYRGQYTEAFF. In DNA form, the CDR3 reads TGTGCCAGCAGCTCCTACAGGGGACAGTACACTGAAGCTTTCTTT.

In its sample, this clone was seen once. DNA of the CDR3: TGTGCCAGCAGCCTAGGAGGGGCCGAGCAGTACTTC. Translation gives CASSLGGAEQYF. The V and J genes are TRBV6-6 and TRBJ2-7; a possible D gene is TRBD2 (6 bases). Germline assignment: CDR1 MNHNY and CDR2 SVGAGI (reference sequence). This CDR3 spans 12 amino acids. V dropped 6 bases and J dropped 6 bases, with 12 bases sitting between them.

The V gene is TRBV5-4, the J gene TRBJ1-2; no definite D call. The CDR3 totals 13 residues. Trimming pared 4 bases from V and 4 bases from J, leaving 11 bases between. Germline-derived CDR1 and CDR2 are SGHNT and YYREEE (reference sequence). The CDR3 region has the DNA TGTGCCAGCAGCCCGGCCTCGGGCTATGGCTACACCTTC. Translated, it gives CASSPASGYGYTF.

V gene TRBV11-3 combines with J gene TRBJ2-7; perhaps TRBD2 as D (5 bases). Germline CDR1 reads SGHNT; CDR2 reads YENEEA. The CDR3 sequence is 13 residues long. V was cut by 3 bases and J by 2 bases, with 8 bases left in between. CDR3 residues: CASSFGVAYEQYF. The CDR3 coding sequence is TGTGCCAGCAGCTTCGGGGTCGCCTACGAGCAGTACTTC.

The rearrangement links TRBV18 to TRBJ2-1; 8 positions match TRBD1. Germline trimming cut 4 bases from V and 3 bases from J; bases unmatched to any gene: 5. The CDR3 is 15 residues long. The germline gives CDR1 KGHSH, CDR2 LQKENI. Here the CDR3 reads CASSRPGQVYNEQFF. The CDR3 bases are TGTGCCAGCTCACGACCGGGACAGGTCTACAATGAGCAGTTCTTC.

The CDR3: CASQRRIKGNQPQHF. In nucleotides, the CDR3 is TGTGCCAGCCAGCGACGGATCAAGGGGAATCAGCCCCAGCATTTT. The chain combines TRBV7-7 with TRBJ1-5; D might be TRBD1 (5 bases). CDR3 length equals 15 residues. Trimming stripped 8 bases from V and 4 bases from J, with 18 bases between. CDR1 SSHAT and CDR2 FNYEAQ come from the germline V gene (reference sequence). The full variable domain, its missing parts supplied by reference TRBV7-7 and TRBJ1-5, is GAGVSQSPRYKVTKRGQDVTLRCDPISSHATLYWYQQALGQGPEFLTYFNYEAQPDKSGLPSDRFSAERPEGSISTLTIQRTEQRDSAMYRCASQRRIKGNQPQHFGDGTRLSIL.

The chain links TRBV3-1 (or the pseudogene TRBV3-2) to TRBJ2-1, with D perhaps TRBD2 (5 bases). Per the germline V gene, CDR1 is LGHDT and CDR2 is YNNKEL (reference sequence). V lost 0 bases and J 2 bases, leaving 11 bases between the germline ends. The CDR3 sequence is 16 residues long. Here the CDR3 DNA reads TGTGCCAGCAGCCAAGAATTGGCTAGCCCCTACAATGAGCAGTTCTTC. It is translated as CASSQELASPYNEQFF.

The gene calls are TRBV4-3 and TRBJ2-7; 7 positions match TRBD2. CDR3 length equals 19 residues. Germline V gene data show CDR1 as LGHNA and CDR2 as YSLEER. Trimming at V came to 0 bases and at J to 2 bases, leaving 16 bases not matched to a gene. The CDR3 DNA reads TGCGCCAGCAGCCAAGAAATGGAGACCCCGCGGGAGTACACCTACGAGCAGTACTTC. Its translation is CASSQEMETPREYTYEQYF.

The CDR3 here is CASSLLGTGYTF. As DNA, the CDR3 is TGTGCCAGCAGTTTGCTCGGGACAGGCTACACCTTC. The chain employs TRBV28 and TRBJ1-2; a weak D match, TRBD1 (6 bases). CDR1 and CDR2 (germline): MDHEN, SYDVKM. V dropped 3 bases and J dropped 8 bases, with 10 bases sitting between them. CDR3 length: 12 amino acids.

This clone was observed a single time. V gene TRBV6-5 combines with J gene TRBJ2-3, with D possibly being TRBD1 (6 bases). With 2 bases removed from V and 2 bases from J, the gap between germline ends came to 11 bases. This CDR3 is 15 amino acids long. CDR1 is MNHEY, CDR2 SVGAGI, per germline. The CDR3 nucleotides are TGTGCCAGCAGTTACGACAGGTCCCTCACAGATACGCAGTATTTT. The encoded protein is CASSYDRSLTDTQYF.

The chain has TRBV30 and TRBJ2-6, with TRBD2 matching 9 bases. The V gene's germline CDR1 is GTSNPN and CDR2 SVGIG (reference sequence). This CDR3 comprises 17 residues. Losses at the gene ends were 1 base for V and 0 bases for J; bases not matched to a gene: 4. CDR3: CAWSGAGGPSGANVLTF. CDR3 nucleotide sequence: TGTGCCTGGAGTGGAGCGGGGGGCCCCTCTGGGGCCAACGTCCTGACTTTC. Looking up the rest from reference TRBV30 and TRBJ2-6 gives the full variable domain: SQTIHQWPATLVQPVGSPLSLECTVEGTSNPNLYWYRQAAGRGLQLLFYSVGIGQISSEVPQNLSASRPQDRQFILSSKKLLLSDSGFYLCAWSGAGGPSGANVLTFGAGSRLTVL.

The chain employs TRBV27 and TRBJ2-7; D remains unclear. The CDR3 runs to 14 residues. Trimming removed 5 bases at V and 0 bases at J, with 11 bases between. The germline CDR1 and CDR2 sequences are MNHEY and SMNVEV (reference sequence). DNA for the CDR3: TGTGCCAGCAGTCCCTGGGCAGCCTCCTACGAGCAGTACTTC. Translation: CASSPWAASYEQYF.

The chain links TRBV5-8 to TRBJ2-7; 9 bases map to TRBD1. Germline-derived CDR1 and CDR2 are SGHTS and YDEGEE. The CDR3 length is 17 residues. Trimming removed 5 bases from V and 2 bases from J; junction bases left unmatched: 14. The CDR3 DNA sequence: TGTGCCAGCAGTTCAGACCCTAGGACAGGGGCGCCCTACGAGCAGTACTTC. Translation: CASSSDPRTGAPYEQYF.

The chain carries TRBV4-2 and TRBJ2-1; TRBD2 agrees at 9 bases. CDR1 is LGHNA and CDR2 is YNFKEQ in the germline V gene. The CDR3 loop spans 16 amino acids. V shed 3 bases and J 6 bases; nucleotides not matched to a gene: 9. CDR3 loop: CASSQGVAGALNEQFF. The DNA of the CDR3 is TGTGCCAGCAGCCAGGGGGTAGCGGGGGCGCTCAATGAGCAGTTCTTC.

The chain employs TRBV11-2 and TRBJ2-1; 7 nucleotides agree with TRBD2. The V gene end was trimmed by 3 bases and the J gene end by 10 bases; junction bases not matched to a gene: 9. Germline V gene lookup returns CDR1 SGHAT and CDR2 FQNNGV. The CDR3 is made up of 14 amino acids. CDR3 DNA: TGTGCCAGCAGCTTCGGCGCGGGAGCGGTCGAGCAGTTCTTC. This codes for CASSFGAGAVEQFF.

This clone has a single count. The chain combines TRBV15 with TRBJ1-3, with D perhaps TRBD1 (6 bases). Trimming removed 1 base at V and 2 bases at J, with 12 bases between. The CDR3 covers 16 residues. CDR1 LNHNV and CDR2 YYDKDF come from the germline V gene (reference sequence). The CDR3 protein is CATSRVRGMPGNTIYF. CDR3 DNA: TGTGCCACCAGCAGAGTAAGGGGGATGCCTGGAAACACCATATATTTT.

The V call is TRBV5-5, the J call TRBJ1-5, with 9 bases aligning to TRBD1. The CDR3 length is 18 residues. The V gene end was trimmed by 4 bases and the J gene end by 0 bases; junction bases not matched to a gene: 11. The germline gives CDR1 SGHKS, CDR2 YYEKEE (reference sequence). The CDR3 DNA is TGTGCCAGCAGCGCGGGACAGGGTGGGGTCTATAGCAATCAGCCCCAGCATTTT. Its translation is CASSAGQGGVYSNQPQHF.

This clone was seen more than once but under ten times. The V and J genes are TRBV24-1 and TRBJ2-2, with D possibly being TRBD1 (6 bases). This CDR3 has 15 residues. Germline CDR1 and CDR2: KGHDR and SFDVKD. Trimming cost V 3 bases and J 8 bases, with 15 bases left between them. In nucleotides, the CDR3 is TGTGCCACCAGTGATATAACAGGGTCATTTGGGGAGCTGTTTTTT. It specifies CATSDITGSFGELFF.

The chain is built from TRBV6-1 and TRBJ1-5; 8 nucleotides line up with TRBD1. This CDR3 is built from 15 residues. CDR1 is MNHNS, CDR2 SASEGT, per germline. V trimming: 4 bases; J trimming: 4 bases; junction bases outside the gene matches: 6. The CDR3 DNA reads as TGTGCCAGCAGTGGGGGGACAGGAGCTAATCAGCCCCAGCATTTT. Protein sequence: CASSGGTGANQPQHF.

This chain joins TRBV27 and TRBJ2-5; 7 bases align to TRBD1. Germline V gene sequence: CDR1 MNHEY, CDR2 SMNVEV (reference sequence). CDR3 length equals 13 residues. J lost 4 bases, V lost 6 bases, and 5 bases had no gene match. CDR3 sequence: CASSDRVTETQYF. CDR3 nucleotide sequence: TGTGCCAGCAGCGACAGGGTAACAGAGACCCAGTACTTC.